The present T cell receptor beta chain was sequenced within a study of T cell responses to AZD1222 COVID-19 vaccine. Study-level findings and limits: Two AZD1222 administrations were followed by greater Spike-specific TCR breadth and depth. Dominant CD4 TCR responses targeted spike regions 160-218 and 743-854. Clonal diversity was possibly underestimated, and white British individuals and females predominated among donors. Nearly half of spike-specific TCRs reportedly target variant regions that are unmutated in the B.1.351 and B.1.1.7 variants.

To note about this clone: Its antigen is unidentified.

CDR3 size: 17 residues. Germline CDR1 is SGHRS and CDR2 is YFSETQ. The germline V and J ends were trimmed by 3 bases and 3 bases, with 20 bases remaining between them. Profiling relied on immunoSEQ multiplex PCR, and the TCRdb table lists in-frame clones only, not all of them. The sample holds approximately 120,000 clones, 93% seen once. J is TRBJ2-3 and V is TRBV5-1, with a weak D call TRBD2 (6 bases). The receptor was isolated from an adult in good health. The sample consisted of peripheral blood, taken on day 0 of AZD1222 vaccination. The CDR3 sequence: CASSSSDYFLGTDTQYF. The CDR3 nucleotides are TGCGCCAGCAGCTCTTCGGACTACTTCCTAGGGACAGATACGCAGTATTTT.